Following are 23 T cell receptor beta chains from one sample sequenced in a study of regulatory T cells in long-lasting Graves disease. To make TCR beta libraries, researchers used iRepertoire HTBI primers and Arm-PCR of CDR3 regions. MiXCR, run by TCRdb on the multiplex PCR reads, gives a single entry per CDR3 protein. This table has 300,000 to 350,000 distinct CDR3 sequences, around 20% appearing once. Time point of the sample: persistent/refractory GD, antithyroid drugs over 5 years with positive TRAb. RNA isolated from PBMCs was used to make the TCR library. This specimen was peripheral blood mononuclear cells (PBMCs), taken when the disease was refractory, from a patient treated with antithyroid drugs. These receptors came from a female donor with Graves disease.

This clonotype was seen ten or more times. The V and J genes are TRBV27 and TRBJ1-4, with a weak D call TRBD1 (5 bases). Trimming took 5 bases from V and 6 from J, leaving 13 bases between them. The germline gives CDR1 MNHEY, CDR2 SMNVEV (reference sequence). This CDR3 is built from 14 residues. The CDR3 coding sequence is TGTGCCAGCAGTCTCGAGAGGGGACATGAAAAACTGTTTTTT. This encodes CASSLERGHEKLFF. The full variable domain, completed using reference TRBV27 and TRBJ1-4, is EAQVTQNPRYLITVTGKKLTVTCSQNMNHEYMSWYRQDPGLGLRQIYYSMNVEVTDKGDVPEGYKVSRKEKRNFPLILESPSPNQTSLYFCASSLERGHEKLFFGSGTQLSVL.

This clonotype has a count of ten or more. This rearrangement joins TRBV27 to TRBJ2-7; D remains ambiguous. CDR1 is MNHEY and CDR2 is SMNVEV in the germline V gene (reference sequence). V was trimmed by 4 bases and J by 3 bases, leaving 10 bases between them. The CDR3 consists of 13 residues. The CDR3 reads CASSSTADYEQYF. The CDR3 nucleotides read TGTGCCAGCAGTTCTACCGCCGACTACGAGCAGTACTTC.

This chain joins TRBV12-3 or TRBV12-4 and TRBJ2-5; the D is unclear. The CDR3 consists of 15 residues. V was clipped by 6 bases and J by 7 bases, with 21 bases between them. The CDR3 DNA follows: TGTGCCAGCAGAAAGGACGCCCGTCCGTTTGGGACCCAGTACTTC. Its translation is CASRKDARPFGTQYF.

The chain combines TRBV7-6 with TRBJ2-2, with 10 bases identical to TRBD2. The CDR3 spans 18 residues. Germline V gene sequence: CDR1 SGHVS, CDR2 FNYEAQ. V gave up 8 bases and J gave up 1 base; unmatched junction bases: 13. The CDR3 bases are TGTGCCAGCGGCCCTGGCGGGACTAGCGAATGGAACACCGGGGAGCTGTTTTTT. This gives the protein CASGPGGTSEWNTGELFF.

This clonotype has just a few counts. This chain joins TRBV4-2 and TRBJ1-5; D not resolved. This CDR3 has 15 amino acids. Between the trimmed V and J ends, which lost 0 bases and 5 bases, there was a span of 11 bases. CDR1 and CDR2 from the germline V gene are LGHNA and YNFKEQ. The CDR3 nucleotides are TGTGCCAGCAGCCAAGATAACCCGAGCTATCAGCCCCAGCATTTT. It encodes CASSQDNPSYQPQHF.

This clonotype was detected many times. The genes are TRBV27 and TRBJ1-2, with a possible D match to TRBD1 (6 bases). The V end lost 5 bases, the J end lost 7 bases, and 11 bases lay between the germline ends. Germline values: CDR1 MNHEY, CDR2 SMNVEV (reference sequence). The CDR3 sequence is 12 residues long. The chain's CDR3 is CASSTTGFGYTF. CDR3 DNA: TGTGCCAGCAGTACTACAGGGTTTGGCTACACCTTC.

This clonotype has at least ten counts. The J gene is TRBJ1-2, the V gene TRBV3-1, with 8 bases matching TRBD1. The CDR3 loop spans 17 amino acids. Germline V CDR1 and CDR2: LGHDT, YNNKEL (reference sequence). Unmatched junction bases numbered 16, after V lost 4 bases and J lost 6 bases. The DNA for the CDR3 is TGTGCCAGCAGCCGTTACACAGGGGGATTGTTTTCCGATGGCTACACCTTC. Protein sequence: CASSRYTGGLFSDGYTF.

This clonotype was recorded many times. This sequence joins TRBV11-2 and TRBJ1-1; D is undetermined. V was clipped by 3 bases and J by 3 bases, with 5 bases between them. The CDR3 has 12 amino acids. CDR1 and CDR2 (germline): SGHAT, FQNNGV. The CDR3 DNA reads TGTGCCAGCAGCTTGAGGGACACTGAAGCTTTCTTT. Its protein is CASSLRDTEAFF.

This clonotype was counted at least ten times. The rearrangement joins TRBV28 to TRBJ2-7, with unresolved D. The CDR3 is made up of 12 amino acids. Between the trimmed V and J ends, which lost 10 bases and 0 bases, there was a span of 10 bases. Germline-derived CDR1 and CDR2 are MDHEN and SYDVKM. CDR3 sequence: CATNSNSYEQYF. As DNA, the CDR3 is TGTGCCACCAACTCGAACTCCTACGAGCAGTACTTC.

V usage is TRBV10-3 and J usage is TRBJ1-5; no reliable D call. Trimming shortened V by 5 bases and J by 3 bases, and 8 bases separated the two germline ends. Germline V gene lookup returns CDR1 ENHRY and CDR2 SYGVKD. CDR3 length: 13 amino acids. CDR3 bases: TGTGCCATCAGTCCGGAGGTCAATCAGCCCCAGCATTTT. This encodes CAISPEVNQPQHF.

There are many counts of this clonotype. The genes are TRBV11-2 and TRBJ1-2, with unresolved D. The CDR3 has 13 residues. Germline V lookup: CDR1 SGHAT, CDR2 FQNNGV. V lost 5 bases and J lost 3, with 10 bases in between. CDR3 region: CASSLHLDYGYTF. For the CDR3, the DNA is TGTGCCAGCAGCCTCCACCTAGACTATGGCTACACCTTC.

As concerns this clonotype: A much larger clone differs from this one at a single base, so this may be a read error. This rearrangement joins TRBV20-1 to TRBJ2-7; D might be TRBD1 (6 bases). CDR1 and CDR2 (germline): DFQATT, SNEGSKA (reference sequence). This CDR3 comprises 13 residues. V was clipped by 3 bases and J by 0 bases, with 9 bases between them. The CDR3 region is CSASAGVSYEQYF. The CDR3 DNA reads as TGCAGTGCTAGTGCAGGGGTCTCCTACGAGCAGTACTTC.

This clonotype was seen just once. A read error may be the cause here, since a much bigger clone is one base away. This chain connects TRBV28 to TRBJ2-2; D gene ambiguous. Deletions cut 5 bases from V and 5 bases from J, with 9 bases between. CDR1 MDHEN and CDR2 SYDVKM come from the germline V gene. The CDR3 length is 13 residues. As DNA, the CDR3 is TGTGCCAGCAGTCCGGGTTCGACCGGGGAGCTGTTTTTT. Its protein product is CASSPGSTGELFF.

This clonotype showed up many times. The chain combines TRBV6-5 with TRBJ1-1; TRBD1 aligns across 7 bases. Germline V gives CDR1 MNHEY, CDR2 SVGAGI. The CDR3 is made up of 18 amino acids. V lost 0 bases, J lost 0 bases, and 10 bases stayed unmatched. CDR3 in amino acids: CASSYSRQGVRMNTEAFF. CDR3 nucleotide sequence: TGTGCCAGCAGTTACTCCCGGCAGGGGGTTCGCATGAACACTGAAGCTTTCTTT.

The chain carries TRBV5-1 and TRBJ2-7, with 11 bases aligning to TRBD2. The CDR3 is made up of 14 amino acids. V was pared by 2 bases and J by 2 bases, with 0 bases of the junction left unmatched. Germline V gives CDR1 SGHRS, CDR2 YFSETQ. CDR3 bases: TGCGCCAGCAGCTTTAGCGGGAGGGCCTACGAGCAGTACTTC. Its protein product is CASSFSGRAYEQYF.

This clonotype came up many times. This chain joins TRBV20-1 and TRBJ2-2, with D uncertain. CDR3 length equals 13 residues. Trimming removed 4 bases at V and 1 base at J, with 7 bases between. Germline lookup yields CDR1 DFQATT and CDR2 SNEGSKA (reference sequence). CDR3 nucleotide sequence: TGCAGTGCTACGGACGGGAACACCGGGGAGCTGTTTTTT. Its translation: CSATDGNTGELFF.

This clonotype appeared a few times. The chain carries TRBV9 and TRBJ1-2; D unresolved. V was trimmed by 0 bases and J by 4 bases, leaving 19 bases between them. The CDR3 is made up of 17 amino acids. Per germline, CDR1 SGDLS and CDR2 YYNGEE. CDR3 region: CASSVAPDTLAFYGYTF. The CDR3 nucleotides are TGTGCCAGCAGCGTAGCCCCCGACACTTTGGCCTTCTATGGCTACACCTTC.

The chain is built from TRBV3-1 and TRBJ2-7, with 7 bases fitting TRBD2. Germline V gene lookup returns CDR1 LGHDT and CDR2 YNNKEL (reference sequence). This CDR3 spans 14 amino acids. With V trimmed by 4 bases and J by 2 bases, 5 bases remained unmatched. The CDR3 sequence is CASSPSGTTYEQYF. DNA of the CDR3: TGTGCCAGCAGCCCAAGCGGGACGACCTACGAGCAGTACTTC.

This clonotype appeared a few times. The chain is built from TRBV7-9 and TRBJ1-2; TRBD1 matches at 7 bases. The CDR3 covers 15 residues. V shed 5 bases and J 4 bases; nucleotides not matched to a gene: 10. Germline V gene sequence: CDR1 SEHNR, CDR2 FQNEAQ (reference sequence). CDR3 sequence: CASSRDSSGSYGYTF. As DNA, the CDR3 is TGTGCCAGCAGCCGGGACAGTTCTGGAAGCTATGGCTACACCTTC.

With respect to this clonotype: One end of the junction is discordant with germline, which a read error may explain. The chain uses TRBV7-2 and TRBJ2-1; D unclear. This CDR3 comprises 14 residues. Germline CDR1 reads SGHTA; CDR2 reads FQGNSA. In DNA form, the CDR3 reads TGTGCCAGCAGCGCAAACCCAGCCGTCAATGAGCAGCTCTTC. Its translation: CASSANPAVNEQLF.

The table lists this clonotype with many counts. The genes are TRBV6-1 and TRBJ1-1, with D hard to call. V lost 7 bases to trimming and J lost 4 bases, with 13 bases between them. CDR1 is MNHNS and CDR2 is SASEGT in the germline V gene. The CDR3 sequence is 13 residues long. As DNA, the CDR3 is TGTGCCAGCAATTCCAAACCGGGCACTGAAGCTTTCTTT. It encodes CASNSKPGTEAFF.

This clonotype has at least ten counts. CDR3 in amino acids: CSVVRDRVYGETQYF. CDR3 bases: TGCAGCGTTGTCCGGGACAGGGTGTATGGAGAGACCCAGTACTTC. The chain uses TRBV29-1 and TRBJ2-5, with 9 bases identical to TRBD1. Germline assignment: CDR1 SQVTM and CDR2 ANQGSEA. J gave up 4 bases and V 4 bases, and 10 bases lay outside the gene matches. The CDR3 is made up of 15 amino acids.

This clonotype has just a few counts. The chain employs TRBV20-1 and TRBJ2-5, with D tentatively TRBD1 or TRBD2 (6 bases each). This CDR3 has 13 amino acids. The V gene lost 6 bases and the J gene lost 7 bases, with 18 bases spanning the gap. Germline lookup yields CDR1 DFQATT and CDR2 SNEGSKA (reference sequence). DNA of the CDR3: TGCAGTGCCCCTACTAGGGGGGAGAGGACCCAGTACTTC. Protein product: CSAPTRGERTQYF.